The clone carrying this T cell receptor (beta chain) was counted many times. As yet, its antigen is unknown. This sample is drawn from a study of identical twins. Regarding the study as a whole: Out-of-frame TCR alpha sharing in monozygotic twins exceeded recombination model predictions. For cord blood, abundant beta clonotypes had fewer insertions, unlike memory repertoires, which showed none. Excess twin sharing in beta out-of-frame sequences was weaker.

MiXCR, applied by TCRdb to the 5' RACE reads, yields one record per CDR3 protein. The sample gives around 1.7 million distinct CDR3 sequences, about 31% of which show up once; less than 0.35% is in the top ten. The sequencing input was cord blood. This TCR came from a newborn girl in good health.

DNA of the CDR3: TGTGCCATCAGTGGGACTAGCGGGAGGACAGATACGCAGTATTTT. It yields the protein CAISGTSGRTDTQYF. The chain has TRBV10-3 and TRBJ2-3; 14 positions match TRBD2. The CDR3 has 15 amino acids. J lost 3 bases, V lost 4 bases, and 0 bases had no gene match. The germline gives CDR1 ENHRY, CDR2 SYGVKD.